This is a list of T cell receptor beta chains from one sample in a study of blood T cell repertoires in COVID-19. Produced via immunoSEQ multiplex PCR; TCRdb's table is partial and in-frame only. Of around 320,000 clones in the sample, over 90% were seen once. The sequenced material came from PBMCs or T cells enriched from blood (not recorded which). These receptor sequences come from a woman aged 25 to 39 who had been exposed to COVID-19. CDR3s leave out the opening cysteine and the closing phenylalanine or tryptophan. Each record gives: CDR3 protein, J gene, V gene, clone size. Size is stated for part of the rows, as once, few or many counts, or as a class when the clone is expanded.

ASSLSRGDGETQY	TRBJ2-5	TRBV5-1	NA
ASSPNFHSYNEQF	TRBJ2-1	TRBV27	NA
ASSLSSGRGQETQY	TRBJ2-5	TRBV5-1	NA
ASSSGQVSGNTIY	TRBJ1-3	TRBV5-1	NA
ASSVDYGEEKLF	TRBJ1-4	TRBV9	few
ASSPNTGVNSPLH	TRBJ1-6	TRBV18	once
ASSYTGQKGTYGYT	TRBJ1-2	TRBV6-5	NA
ASSQGEEGLKF	TRBJ2-1	TRBV3-1/TRBV3-2	NA
ASSFTSGGSYEQY	TRBJ2-7	TRBV6-2/TRBV6-3	NA
ASSQAVGTGQPQH	TRBJ1-5	TRBV4-2	NA